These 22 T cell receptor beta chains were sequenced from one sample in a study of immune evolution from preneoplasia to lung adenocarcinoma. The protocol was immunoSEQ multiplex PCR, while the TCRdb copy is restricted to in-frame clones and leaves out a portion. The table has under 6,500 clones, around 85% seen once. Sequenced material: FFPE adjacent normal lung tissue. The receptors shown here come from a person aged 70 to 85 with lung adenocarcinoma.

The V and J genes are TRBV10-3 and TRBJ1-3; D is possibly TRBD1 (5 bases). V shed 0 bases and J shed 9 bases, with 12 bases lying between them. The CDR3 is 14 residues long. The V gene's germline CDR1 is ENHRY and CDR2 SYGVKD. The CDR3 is CAISESGGPATIYF. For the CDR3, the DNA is TGTGCCATCAGTGAGTCCGGGGGTCCGGCCACCATATATTTT.

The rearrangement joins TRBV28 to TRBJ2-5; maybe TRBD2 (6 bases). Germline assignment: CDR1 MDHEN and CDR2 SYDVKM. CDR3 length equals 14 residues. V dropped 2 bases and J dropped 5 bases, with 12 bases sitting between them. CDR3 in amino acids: CASSLAGRKETQYF. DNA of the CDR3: TGTGCCAGCAGTTTAGCGGGAAGGAAGGAGACCCAGTACTTC. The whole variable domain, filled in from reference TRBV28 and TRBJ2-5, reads DVKVTQSSRYLVKRTGEKVFLECVQDMDHENMFWYRQDPGLGLRLIYFSYDVKMKEKGDIPEGYSVSREKKERFSLILESASTNQTSMYLCASSLAGRKETQYFGPGTRLLVL.

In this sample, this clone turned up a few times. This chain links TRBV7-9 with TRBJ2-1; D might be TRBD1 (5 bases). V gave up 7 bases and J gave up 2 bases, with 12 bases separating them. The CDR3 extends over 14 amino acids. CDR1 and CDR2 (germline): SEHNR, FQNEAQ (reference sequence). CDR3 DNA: TGTGCCAGCAAAGGGGAAGGGACCTACAATGAGCAGTTCTTC. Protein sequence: CASKGEGTYNEQFF.

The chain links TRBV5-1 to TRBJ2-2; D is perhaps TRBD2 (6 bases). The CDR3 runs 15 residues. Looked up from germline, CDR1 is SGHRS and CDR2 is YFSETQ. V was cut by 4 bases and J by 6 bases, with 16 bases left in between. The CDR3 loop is CASSPEGFLPGELFF. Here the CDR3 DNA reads TGCGCCAGCAGCCCGGAGGGGTTCCTCCCCGGGGAGCTGTTTTTT. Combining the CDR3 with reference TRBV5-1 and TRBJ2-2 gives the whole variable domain KAGVTQTPRYLIKTRGQQVTLSCSPISGHRSVSWYQQTPGQGLQFLFEYFSETQRNKGNFPGRFSGRQFSNSRSEMNVSTLELGDSALYLCASSPEGFLPGELFFGEGSRLTVL.

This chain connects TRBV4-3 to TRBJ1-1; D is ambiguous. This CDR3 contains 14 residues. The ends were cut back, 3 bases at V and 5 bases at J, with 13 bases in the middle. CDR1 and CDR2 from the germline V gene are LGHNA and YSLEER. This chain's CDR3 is CASSQNHGNTEAFF. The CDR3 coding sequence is TGCGCCAGCAGCCAGAACCACGGGAATACTGAAGCTTTCTTT.

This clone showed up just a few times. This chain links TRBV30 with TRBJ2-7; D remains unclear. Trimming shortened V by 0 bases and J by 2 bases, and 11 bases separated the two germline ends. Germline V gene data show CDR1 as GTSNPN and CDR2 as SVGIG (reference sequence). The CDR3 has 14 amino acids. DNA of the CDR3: TGTGCCTGGAGTGTCCAGGCTCCGGCCTACGAGCAGTACTTC. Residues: CAWSVQAPAYEQYF.

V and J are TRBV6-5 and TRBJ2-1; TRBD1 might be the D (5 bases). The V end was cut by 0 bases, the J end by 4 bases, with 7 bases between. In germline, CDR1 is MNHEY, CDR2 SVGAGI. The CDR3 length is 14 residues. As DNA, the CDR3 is TGTGCCAGCAGTTACTCAGGGGAATACAATGAGCAGTTCTTC. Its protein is CASSYSGEYNEQFF.

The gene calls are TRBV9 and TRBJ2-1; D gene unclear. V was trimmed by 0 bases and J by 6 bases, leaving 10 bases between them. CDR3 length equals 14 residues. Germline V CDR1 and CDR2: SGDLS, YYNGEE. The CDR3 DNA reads TGTGCCAGCAGCGTAGGGAACTCTCCCAATGAGCAGTTCTTC. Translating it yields CASSVGNSPNEQFF.

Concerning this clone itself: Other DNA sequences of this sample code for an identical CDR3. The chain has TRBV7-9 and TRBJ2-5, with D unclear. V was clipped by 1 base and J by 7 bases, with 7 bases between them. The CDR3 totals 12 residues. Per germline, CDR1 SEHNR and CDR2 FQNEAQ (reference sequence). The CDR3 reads CASSLGFGTQYF. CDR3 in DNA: TGTGCCAGCAGCTTAGGTTTTGGGACCCAGTACTTC.

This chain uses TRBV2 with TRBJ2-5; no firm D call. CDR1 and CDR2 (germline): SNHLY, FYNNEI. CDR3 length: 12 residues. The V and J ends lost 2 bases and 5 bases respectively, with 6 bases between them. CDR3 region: CASSERRETQYF. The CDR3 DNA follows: TGTGCCAGCAGTGAACGGCGCGAGACCCAGTACTTC.

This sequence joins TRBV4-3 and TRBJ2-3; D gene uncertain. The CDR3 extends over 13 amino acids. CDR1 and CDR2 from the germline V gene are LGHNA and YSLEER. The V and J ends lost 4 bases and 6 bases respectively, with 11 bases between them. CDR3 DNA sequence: TGCGCCAGCAGCCCCCGGGCCCGTGATACGCAGTATTTT. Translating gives CASSPRARDTQYF.

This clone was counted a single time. CDR3 sequence (DNA): TGCGCCAGCAGCCAAGAGGACAGGGCTTACAACGAGCAGTACTTC. This encodes CASSQEDRAYNEQYF. This chain joins TRBV4-3 and TRBJ2-7, with TRBD1 matching 8 bases. This CDR3 is 15 amino acids long. Germline trimming cut 0 bases from V and 5 bases from J; bases unmatched to any gene: 6. CDR1 and CDR2 (germline): LGHNA, YSLEER.

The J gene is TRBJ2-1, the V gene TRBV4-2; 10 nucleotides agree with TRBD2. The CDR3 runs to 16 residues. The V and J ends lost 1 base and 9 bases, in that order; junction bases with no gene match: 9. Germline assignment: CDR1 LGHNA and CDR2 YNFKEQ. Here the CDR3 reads CASSQASGSPLVEQFF. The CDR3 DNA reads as TGTGCCAGCAGCCAAGCTAGCGGGAGCCCCCTCGTTGAGCAGTTCTTC.

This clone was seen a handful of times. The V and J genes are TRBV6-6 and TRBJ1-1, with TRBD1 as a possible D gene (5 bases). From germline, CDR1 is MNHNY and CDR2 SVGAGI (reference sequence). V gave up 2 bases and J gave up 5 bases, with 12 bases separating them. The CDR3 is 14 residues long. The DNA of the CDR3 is TGTGCCAGCAGTTACGGGGCCAGAGGGACTGAAGCTTTCTTT. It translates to CASSYGARGTEAFF.

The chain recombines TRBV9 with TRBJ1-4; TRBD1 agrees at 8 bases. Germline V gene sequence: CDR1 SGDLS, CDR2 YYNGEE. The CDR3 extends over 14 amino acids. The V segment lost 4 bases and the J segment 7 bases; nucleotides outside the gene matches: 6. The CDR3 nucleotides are TGTGCCAGCAGCCTACGGACAGGGCCTGAAAAACTGTTTTTT. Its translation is CASSLRTGPEKLFF.

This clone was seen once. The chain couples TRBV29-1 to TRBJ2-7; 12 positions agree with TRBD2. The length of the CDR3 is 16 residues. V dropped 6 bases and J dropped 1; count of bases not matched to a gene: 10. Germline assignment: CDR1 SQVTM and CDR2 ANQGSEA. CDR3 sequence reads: CSVGGPSGRGSYEQYF. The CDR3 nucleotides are TGCAGCGTCGGAGGCCCTAGCGGGAGGGGTTCCTACGAGCAGTACTTC.

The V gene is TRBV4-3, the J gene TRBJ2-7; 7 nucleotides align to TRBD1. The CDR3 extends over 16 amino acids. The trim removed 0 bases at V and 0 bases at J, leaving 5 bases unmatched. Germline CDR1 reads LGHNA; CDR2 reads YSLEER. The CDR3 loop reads CASSQETGSNSYEQYF. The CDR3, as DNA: TGCGCCAGCAGCCAAGAGACAGGGTCCAACTCCTACGAGCAGTACTTC.

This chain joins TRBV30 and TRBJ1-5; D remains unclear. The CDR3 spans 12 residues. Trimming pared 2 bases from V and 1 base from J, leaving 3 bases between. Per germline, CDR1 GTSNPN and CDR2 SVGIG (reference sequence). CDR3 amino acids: CAWSFSNQPQHF. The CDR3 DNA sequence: TGTGCCTGGAGTTTCAGCAATCAGCCCCAGCATTTT.

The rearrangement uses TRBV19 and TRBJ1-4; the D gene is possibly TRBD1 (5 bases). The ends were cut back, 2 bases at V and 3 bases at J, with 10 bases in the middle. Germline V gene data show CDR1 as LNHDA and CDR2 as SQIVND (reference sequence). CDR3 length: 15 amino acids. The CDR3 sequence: CASSIIGAANEKLFF. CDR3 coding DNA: TGTGCCAGTAGTATAATCGGGGCGGCTAATGAAAAACTGTTTTTT.

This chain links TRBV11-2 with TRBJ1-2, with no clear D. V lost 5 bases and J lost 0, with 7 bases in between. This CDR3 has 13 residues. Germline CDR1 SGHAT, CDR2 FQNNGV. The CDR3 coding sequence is TGTGCCAGCAGCCATGCAGCTAACTATGGCTACACCTTC. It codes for CASSHAANYGYTF.

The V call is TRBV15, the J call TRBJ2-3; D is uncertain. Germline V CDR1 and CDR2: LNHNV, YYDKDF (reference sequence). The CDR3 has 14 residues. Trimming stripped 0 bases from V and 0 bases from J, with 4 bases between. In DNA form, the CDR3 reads TGTGCCACCAGCAGAGATTACAGCACAGATACGCAGTATTTT. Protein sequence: CATSRDYSTDTQYF.

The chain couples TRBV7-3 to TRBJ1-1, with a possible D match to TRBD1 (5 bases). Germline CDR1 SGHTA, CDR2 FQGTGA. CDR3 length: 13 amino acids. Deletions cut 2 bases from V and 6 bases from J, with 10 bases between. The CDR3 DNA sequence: TGTGCCAGCAGCTTATCCCGGGGGTCTGAAGCTTTCTTT. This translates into CASSLSRGSEAFF.